The following is a T cell receptor beta chain sequence with its context. Its antigen remains unidentified. No base quality information exists; no much larger clone differs at one position. The germline V gene supplies CDR1 MNHNS and CDR2 SASEGT. Ends trimmed: V by 8 bases, J by 4 bases; bases unmatched to a gene: 8. Reading from cysteine to phenylalanine, the CDR3 counts 14 amino acids. The CDR3 DNA has 42 bases and is translated from base 1. The sample comes from a study of identical twins (dated by TCRdb to the mid-2010s). Looking at the study overall: The study deep-sequenced TCR alpha and beta repertoires from monozygotic twins, unrelated adults of various ages and cord blood to test whether fetal clonotypes persist. To rule out contamination, replicate twin experiments were performed at different times with different library preparation protocols. The paper as a whole reports these results and caveats: Because the same donors could not be followed over many years, conclusions were based on cross-sectional statistical analysis. Out-of-frame TCR alpha sharing in monozygotic twins was systematically underestimated by recombination models, whereas sharing between unrelated individuals was in agreement with the recombination models. A weaker excess of twin sharing was found in beta out-of-frame sequences because the signal-to-noise ratio was lowered by fewer shared sequences. Abundant cord blood beta clonotypes carried fewer insertions; young adult naive repertoires showed a weaker similar trend, while memory repertoires showed none. Invariant T cells such as MAIT and iNKT could partly confound zero-insertion analyses, although diverse VJ usage argued against such confounding for most clonotypes. Compared with coincidental sharing between unrelated individuals, out-of-frame TCR alpha sequences shared between twins showed an excess of sequences with low generation probability.

All donors were healthy Caucasians. The twin cohort comprised three pairs of female monozygotic twins, all aged roughly 18 to 30 years. Positive isolation kits from Invitrogen were used to isolate CD4+ and CD8+ T cell populations. Libraries were constructed by 5' RACE. Sequencing was performed on an Illumina HiSeq 2000. Template switching added a universal primer binding site, and the final cDNA carried a unique molecular identifier that allowed TCR cDNA molecules to be counted accurately. First-strand cDNA for TCR alpha and beta chains was synthesized from specific primers in the conserved constant-segment region. To control for contamination, every cDNA library carried two barcodes: a SMART-Mk sample barcode plus Illumina barcodes. TruSeq adapter sequences and Illumina sample barcodes were added in two successive PCR steps. Sequencing of the TCR alpha and beta cDNA libraries was done on the Illumina HiSeq platform using custom primers. In the source study's methods: Raw reads were processed with MiGEC to extract unique molecular identifiers, and MiXCR was used to determine CDR3 positions. For each individual, recombination models were inferred using an EM algorithm with the repgenHMM and IGoR tools. The analysis of shared clonotypes was done with the tcR package in R, with sharing normalized by the product of cloneset sizes. To study raw recombination free of thymic and clonal selection effects, out-of-frame nonproductive sequences were analyzed. Using fastp trimming at Q25 and MiXCR clonotype assembly, TCRdb reanalyzed the public sequencing data and kept in-frame beta chains. Rows merge per CDR3 protein into single entries with the most common DNA and genes. TCRdb's processing, not the authors', yielded these V and J calls. The sample has over 500,000 distinct CDR3 sequences on record, about 20% of them singletons. 0.75% to 0.95% of the sample comes from the top ten.

These same data were also listed under a study on T cells expressing NK-cell markers. As that second paper reports: TCR beta-chain repertoires were profiled in sorted CD3+CD56+NKG2C+, CD3+CD56+NKG2C- and CD3+CD56-NKG2C+ T-cell subsets from several donors. Of the eight sequenced donors, seven were found to be HCMV-seropositive and one was found to be HCMV-seronegative. In several experiments an anti-gammadeltaTCR antibody was added to restrict sorting to alphabetaTCR-expressing T cells. For roughly six donors, the dominant CD3+CD56+NKG2C+ clonotypes were among the top 10 CD8+ clonotypes and accounted for about 1.0-7.5% of CD8+ T cells. Those dominant clonotypes were again the most abundant among CD3+CD56-NKG2C+ cells in a handful of donors, at about 25-60.1%. It remained unclear whether the expanded NKG2C-expressing T cell clones were specific for HCMV antigens. The study sequenced eight donors, all healthy volunteers chosen at random: three men and five women. To determine HCMV serostatus, a commercial ELISA kit was used to detect HCMV-specific IgG in serum. MIGEC handled demultiplexing of the reads and grouping by UMI, while MiTCR was used to assemble and quantify clonotypes. To exclude erroneous sequences, only TCR cDNA sequences supported by at least two reads were retained. The tcR package was used for downstream repertoire analysis, and clonotypes were matched across fractions by CDR3 nucleotide sequence plus V segment. VDJmatch was used to annotate antigen specificity against VDJdb, with one amino acid substitution allowed in CDR3.

The material sequenced was CD4+ T cells sorted from blood. This receptor chain uses TRBV6-1 and TRBJ2-5; 9 nucleotides in the junction match TRBD2. The TCR comes from a woman aged 18-29 years in good health. DNA sequence: TGTGCCAGCGGTGCTAGCGGGACGGGAGAGACCCAGTACTTC. Its protein is CASGASGTGETQYF.